The rows below give T cell receptor beta chains drawn from one sample of a study of blood T cell repertoires in COVID-19. The table came from immunoSEQ multiplex PCR; TCRdb's copy has only in-frame clones and leaves some out. The sample has 100,000 to 150,000 clones, more than 80% seen once; the top ten hold about 3%. The sample comprised peripheral blood. The receptors were gathered from an elderly woman with COVID-19, enrolled during active disease. The CDR3 runs from the conserved cysteine through the conserved F or W. Fields, in order: J gene, V gene, D gene, clone size, CDR3 DNA, CDR3 protein. A D gene is named only where the DNA matches it firmly. Clone size, where shown, is once, few, many, or a class for clones that have expanded.

J gene: TRBJ2-5
V gene: TRBV4-3
D gene: -
clone size: -
CDR3 DNA: TGCGCCAGCAGCCAAGATTTCGAGGCAGGGGAAGAGACCCAGTACTTC
CDR3 protein: CASSQDFEAGEETQYF

J gene: TRBJ2-1
V gene: TRBV10-3
D gene: TRBD2
clone size: -
CDR3 DNA: TGTGCCATCAGTGAGTCGATGGCGGGAGATTACAATGAGCAGTTCTTC
CDR3 protein: CAISESMAGDYNEQFF

J gene: TRBJ2-1
V gene: TRBV6-2/TRBV6-3
D gene: TRBD2
clone size: -
CDR3 DNA: TGTGCCAGCAGTTACCGGACTAGCGGGAGAATCAGGTCCTACAATGAGCAGTTCTTC
CDR3 protein: CASSYRTSGRIRSYNEQFF

J gene: TRBJ2-1
V gene: TRBV18
D gene: -
clone size: -
CDR3 DNA: TGTGCCAGCTCACCAGGGCACTACAATGAGCAGTTCTTC
CDR3 protein: CASSPGHYNEQFF

J gene: TRBJ2-5
V gene: TRBV6-2/TRBV6-3
D gene: TRBD1
clone size: -
CDR3 DNA: TGTGCCAGCAGTTACTCCGGGACAGGAGAGACCCAGTACTTC
CDR3 protein: CASSYSGTGETQYF

J gene: TRBJ1-6
V gene: TRBV4-2
D gene: TRBD1
clone size: -
CDR3 DNA: TGTGCCAGCAGCCAAGAAGGGACAGACTATAATTCACCCCTCCACTTT
CDR3 protein: CASSQEGTDYNSPLHF

J gene: TRBJ2-5
V gene: TRBV27
D gene: TRBD2
clone size: once
CDR3 DNA: TGTGCCAGCAGTTTTGGGACTAACATAAGACAAGAGACCCAGTACTTC
CDR3 protein: CASSFGTNIRQETQYF

J gene: TRBJ1-1
V gene: TRBV6-6
D gene: -
clone size: -
CDR3 DNA: TGTGCCAGCAGTTTGACTATCCCCGAAGCTTTCTTT
CDR3 protein: CASSLTIPEAFF

J gene: TRBJ2-7
V gene: TRBV5-4
D gene: TRBD2
clone size: -
CDR3 DNA: TGTGCCAGCAGCTTGTGGACTAGCGGCGGCGACGAGCAGTACTTC
CDR3 protein: CASSLWTSGGDEQYF

J gene: TRBJ2-1
V gene: TRBV3-1/TRBV3-2
D gene: TRBD1
clone size: -
CDR3 DNA: TGTGCCAGCAGCCTAGGACAGGGGGCTGGTAATGAGCAGTTCTTC
CDR3 protein: CASSLGQGAGNEQFF

J gene: TRBJ2-7
V gene: TRBV6-5
D gene: TRBD2
clone size: -
CDR3 DNA: TGTGCCAGCACCACACTAGCGGGAGGGAACTACGAGCAGTACTTC
CDR3 protein: CASTTLAGGNYEQYF

J gene: TRBJ2-1
V gene: TRBV4-2
D gene: TRBD2
clone size: -
CDR3 DNA: TGTGCCAGCAGCCAAGATGCGGGAGGGTACAATGAGCAGTTCTTC
CDR3 protein: CASSQDAGGYNEQFF

J gene: TRBJ1-4
V gene: TRBV19
D gene: -
clone size: -
CDR3 DNA: TGTGCCAGTAGTACCAGGGGTGAAAAACTGTTTTTT
CDR3 protein: CASSTRGEKLFF

J gene: TRBJ2-1
V gene: TRBV5-6
D gene: TRBD2
clone size: -
CDR3 DNA: TGTGCCAGCAGCCCCGGGACTACGAGCTACAATGAGCAGTTCTTC
CDR3 protein: CASSPGTTSYNEQFF

J gene: TRBJ1-5
V gene: TRBV18
D gene: -
clone size: -
CDR3 DNA: TGTGCCAGCTCATCGGACAGAAATCAGCCCCAGCATTTT
CDR3 protein: CASSSDRNQPQHF

J gene: TRBJ2-5
V gene: TRBV20-1
D gene: -
clone size: -
CDR3 DNA: TGCAGTCAGGGGAGAGGGCAGACCCAGTACTTC
CDR3 protein: CSQGRGQTQYF

J gene: TRBJ1-2
V gene: TRBV6-2/TRBV6-3
D gene: TRBD1
clone size: -
CDR3 DNA: TGTGCCAGCAGTCCGGAGATTCAGGGGGCTAACTATGGCTACACCTTC
CDR3 protein: CASSPEIQGANYGYTF

J gene: TRBJ1-3
V gene: TRBV19
D gene: TRBD1
clone size: -
CDR3 DNA: TGTGCCAGTAGTATAGGCAAGGGGGCAACTGGAAACACCATATATTTT
CDR3 protein: CASSIGKGATGNTIYF

J gene: TRBJ2-1
V gene: TRBV15
D gene: TRBD1
clone size: -
CDR3 DNA: TGTGCCACCAGCAGAGATTTGCAGGGGGCAAAAGAGCAGTTCTTC
CDR3 protein: CATSRDLQGAKEQFF

J gene: TRBJ2-5
V gene: TRBV7-9
D gene: -
clone size: -
CDR3 DNA: TGTGCCAGCAGCTTAGAAGTTGCGGAGACCCAGTACTTC
CDR3 protein: CASSLEVAETQYF

J gene: TRBJ2-2
V gene: TRBV5-1
D gene: TRBD2
clone size: few
CDR3 DNA: TGCGCCAGCAGCTTGGAGGTTCGTCCTAGCGGGGACACCGGGGAGCTGTTTTTT
CDR3 protein: CASSLEVRPSGDTGELFF

J gene: TRBJ2-2
V gene: TRBV27
D gene: TRBD2
clone size: -
CDR3 DNA: TGTGCCAGCAGTTTACTGCGGACTAGTGACACCGGGGAGCTGTTTTTT
CDR3 protein: CASSLLRTSDTGELFF

J gene: TRBJ1-5
V gene: TRBV28
D gene: TRBD1
clone size: -
CDR3 DNA: TGTGCCAGCAGTGGAGCGACAGGGGGCGGTCAGCCCCAGCATTTT
CDR3 protein: CASSGATGGGQPQHF

J gene: TRBJ1-5
V gene: TRBV28
D gene: -
clone size: -
CDR3 DNA: TGTGCCAGCAAAACCCATAAGTCAGGGAGCAATCAGCCCCAGCATTTT
CDR3 protein: CASKTHKSGSNQPQHF

J gene: TRBJ2-1
V gene: TRBV7-9
D gene: -
clone size: few
CDR3 DNA: TGTGCCAGCAGCTTCGGGTCAGGGTACAATGAGCAGTTCTTC
CDR3 protein: CASSFGSGYNEQFF

J gene: TRBJ1-1
V gene: TRBV29-1
D gene: -
clone size: -
CDR3 DNA: TGCAGCGTTGAATTGGCGGGCCGGACTGAAGCTTTCTTT
CDR3 protein: CSVELAGRTEAFF

J gene: TRBJ2-7
V gene: TRBV9
D gene: TRBD1
clone size: -
CDR3 DNA: TGTGCCAGCAGCCAACAGGGGGCGTCGGGGTACGAGCAGTACTTC
CDR3 protein: CASSQQGASGYEQYF

J gene: TRBJ2-7
V gene: TRBV28
D gene: -
clone size: -
CDR3 DNA: TGTGCCAGCAGTTTAGGGCAGGTCATCTCCTACGAGCAGTACTTC
CDR3 protein: CASSLGQVISYEQYF

J gene: TRBJ1-5
V gene: TRBV29-1
D gene: TRBD1
clone size: -
CDR3 DNA: TGCAGCGCCGGACAGGGACTCAATCAGCCCCAGCATTTT
CDR3 protein: CSAGQGLNQPQHF

J gene: TRBJ2-1
V gene: TRBV2
D gene: -
clone size: -
CDR3 DNA: TGTGCCAGCAGTTCCAACAATGAGCAGTTCTTC
CDR3 protein: CASSSNNEQFF

J gene: TRBJ2-1
V gene: TRBV15
D gene: -
clone size: -
CDR3 DNA: TGTGCCACCAGCAGAGTGAAGAGCACCTCTAGCGATGAGCAGTTCTTC
CDR3 protein: CATSRVKSTSSDEQFF

J gene: TRBJ1-1
V gene: TRBV11-2
D gene: -
clone size: few
CDR3 DNA: TGTGCCAGCAGCCAGGACCGACTAATAAACACTGAAGCTTTCTTT
CDR3 protein: CASSQDRLINTEAFF

J gene: TRBJ2-5
V gene: TRBV28
D gene: TRBD2
clone size: -
CDR3 DNA: TGTGCCAGCAGTTTTTGGGGGGGACTAGCGTCGGGAGAGACCCAGTACTTC
CDR3 protein: CASSFWGGLASGETQYF

J gene: TRBJ1-5
V gene: TRBV4-1
D gene: -
clone size: -
CDR3 DNA: TGCGCCAGCAGCCAAGACAGGGTCGGGCATCAGCCCCAGCATTTT
CDR3 protein: CASSQDRVGHQPQHF

J gene: TRBJ2-1
V gene: TRBV10-2
D gene: -
clone size: -
CDR3 DNA: TGCGCCACCAGAGGGCGGGAATCCTACAATGAGCAGTTCTTC
CDR3 protein: CATRGRESYNEQFF

J gene: TRBJ2-1
V gene: TRBV9
D gene: -
clone size: once
CDR3 DNA: TGTGCCAGCAGCCAGGGGCAGGGTAAGAGCGATGAGCAGTTCTTC
CDR3 protein: CASSQGQGKSDEQFF

J gene: TRBJ1-1
V gene: TRBV12-3/TRBV12-4
D gene: -
clone size: -
CDR3 DNA: TGTGCCAGCAGTTCTCCAGACTACACTGAAGCTTTCTTT
CDR3 protein: CASSSPDYTEAFF

J gene: TRBJ2-7
V gene: TRBV6-5
D gene: TRBD1
clone size: once
CDR3 DNA: TGTGCCAGCAGGGGGCGACAGGGGGTGTTCGAGCAGTACTTC
CDR3 protein: CASRGRQGVFEQYF

J gene: TRBJ1-6
V gene: TRBV3-1/TRBV3-2
D gene: -
clone size: -
CDR3 DNA: TGTGCCAGCAGCCAAAATCCTGGGGCACCCCTCCATTTT
CDR3 protein: CASSQNPGAPLHF

J gene: TRBJ2-5
V gene: TRBV6-5
D gene: TRBD2
clone size: -
CDR3 DNA: TGTGCCAGCAGGCGAGCGGGAGTCTGGCAAGAGACCCAGTACTTC
CDR3 protein: CASRRAGVWQETQYF

J gene: TRBJ1-1
V gene: TRBV18
D gene: TRBD1
clone size: -
CDR3 DNA: TGTGCCAGCTCCCGGGAACACAGGGGGGAAGCTTTCTTT
CDR3 protein: CASSREHRGEAFF

J gene: TRBJ2-7
V gene: TRBV6-5
D gene: -
clone size: -
CDR3 DNA: -
CDR3 protein: CASSTSTTQVQYF

J gene: TRBJ1-1
V gene: TRBV6-5
D gene: -
clone size: -
CDR3 DNA: TGTGCCAGCACCGTGGCCTGGAACACTGAAGCTTTCTTT
CDR3 protein: CASTVAWNTEAFF

J gene: TRBJ2-3
V gene: TRBV6-4
D gene: -
clone size: -
CDR3 DNA: TGTGCCAGCAGTCCCACCCCAGGACTGAGCACAGATACGCAGTATTTT
CDR3 protein: CASSPTPGLSTDTQYF

J gene: TRBJ2-3
V gene: TRBV7-2
D gene: TRBD2
clone size: -
CDR3 DNA: TGTGCCGGGGCGGCGGGAGGTTCCCCAGATACGCAGTATTTT
CDR3 protein: CAGAAGGSPDTQYF

J gene: TRBJ1-3
V gene: TRBV5-6
D gene: -
clone size: -
CDR3 DNA: TGTGCCAGCAGCCCCTACGGGGGGGCCTCTGGAAACACCATATATTTT
CDR3 protein: CASSPYGGASGNTIYF